This T cell receptor beta chain comes out of a study of cytomegalovirus exposure and HLA in healthy donors. Study context: Researchers previously reported finding about 110 million unique TCR beta sequences from approximately 200 million T cells. Findings of the study overall: An analysis that was carried out later associated 15,000 to 20,000 TCR beta sequences with HLA alleles at 0.05 false discovery rate. TCR association rates varied by HLA locus in a later analysis, with DRB1 highest and HLA-C lowest.

A few counts support this clone. Its antigen is unknown. The PCR contained 60 Vbeta and 13 Jbeta primers. Profiled with immunoSEQ multiplex PCR; TCRdb holds only in-frame clones, not every one. This sample has 100,000 to 150,000 clones, with roughly 75% found just once. Trimming cost V 2 bases and J 0 bases, with 9 bases left between them. There are 15 residues in the CDR3. Germline V gene lookup returns CDR1 MNHNS and CDR2 SASEGT. Sequenced material: PBMCs. This sequence originates from a man aged 25 to 40 in good health and CMV-seropositive. This chain connects TRBV6-1 to TRBJ2-3; TRBD2 is a possible D gene (6 bases). Here the CDR3 reads CASSELALSTDTQYF. The CDR3 DNA follows: TGTGCCAGCAGTGAACTAGCGCTCAGCACAGATACGCAGTATTTT.